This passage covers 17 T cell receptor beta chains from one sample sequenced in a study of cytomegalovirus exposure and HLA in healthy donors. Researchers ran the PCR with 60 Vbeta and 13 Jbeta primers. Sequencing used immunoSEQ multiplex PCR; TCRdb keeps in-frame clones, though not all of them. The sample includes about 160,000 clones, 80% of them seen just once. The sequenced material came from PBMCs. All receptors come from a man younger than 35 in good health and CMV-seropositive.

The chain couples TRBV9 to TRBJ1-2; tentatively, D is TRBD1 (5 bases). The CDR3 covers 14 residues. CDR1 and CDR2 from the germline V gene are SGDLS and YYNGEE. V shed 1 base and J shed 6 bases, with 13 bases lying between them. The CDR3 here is CASSVPGGRDGYTF. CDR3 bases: TGTGCCAGCAGCGTACCCGGGGGGAGGGATGGCTACACCTTC.

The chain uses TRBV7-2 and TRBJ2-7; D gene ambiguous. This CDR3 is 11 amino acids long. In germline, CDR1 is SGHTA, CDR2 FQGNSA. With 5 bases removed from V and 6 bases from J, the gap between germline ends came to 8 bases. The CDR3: CASSPIGEQYF. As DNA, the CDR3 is TGTGCCAGCAGCCCTATTGGCGAGCAGTACTTC.

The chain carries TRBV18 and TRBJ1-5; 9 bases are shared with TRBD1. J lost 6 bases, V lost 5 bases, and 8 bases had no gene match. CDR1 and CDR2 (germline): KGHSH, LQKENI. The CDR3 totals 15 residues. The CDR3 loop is CASSLQGASGQPQHF. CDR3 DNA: TGTGCCAGCTCATTACAGGGGGCGAGCGGTCAGCCCCAGCATTTT. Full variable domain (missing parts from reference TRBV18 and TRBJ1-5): NAGVMQNPRHLVRRRGQEARLRCSPMKGHSHVYWYRQLPEEGLKFMVYLQKENIIDESGMPKERFSAEFPKEGPSILRIQQVVRGDSAAYFCASSLQGASGQPQHFGDGTRLSIL.

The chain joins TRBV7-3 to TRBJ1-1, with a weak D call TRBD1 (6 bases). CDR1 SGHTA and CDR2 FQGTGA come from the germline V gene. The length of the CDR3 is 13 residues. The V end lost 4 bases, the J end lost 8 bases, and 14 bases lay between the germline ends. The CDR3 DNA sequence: TGTGCCAGCAGCTCCGGACAGCACCTGGAAGCTTTCTTT. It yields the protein CASSSGQHLEAFF.

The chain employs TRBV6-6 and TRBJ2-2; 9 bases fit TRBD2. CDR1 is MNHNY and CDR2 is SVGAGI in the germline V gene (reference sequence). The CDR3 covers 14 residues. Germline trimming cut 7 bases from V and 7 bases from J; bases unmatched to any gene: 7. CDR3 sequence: CASKSGGFGGELFF. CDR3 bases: TGTGCCAGCAAAAGCGGGGGGTTCGGCGGGGAGCTGTTTTTT.

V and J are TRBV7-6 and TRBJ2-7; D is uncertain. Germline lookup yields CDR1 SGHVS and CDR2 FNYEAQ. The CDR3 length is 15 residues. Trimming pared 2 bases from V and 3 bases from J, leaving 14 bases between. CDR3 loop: CASSLQSSSIYEQYF. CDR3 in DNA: TGTGCCAGCAGCTTACAGAGTAGCAGTATCTACGAGCAGTACTTC.

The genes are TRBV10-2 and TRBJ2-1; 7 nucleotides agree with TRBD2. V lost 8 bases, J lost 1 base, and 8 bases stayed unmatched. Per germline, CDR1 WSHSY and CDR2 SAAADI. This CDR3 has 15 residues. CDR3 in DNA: TGCGCCAGCGATCATTTACTAGCGTCCTACAATGAGCAGTTCTTC. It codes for CASDHLLASYNEQFF.

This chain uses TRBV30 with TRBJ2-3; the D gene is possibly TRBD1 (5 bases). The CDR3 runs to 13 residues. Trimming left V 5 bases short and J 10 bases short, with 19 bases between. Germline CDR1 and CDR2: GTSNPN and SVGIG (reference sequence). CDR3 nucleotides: TGTGCCTGGGTGGTGCAGGGAAAAGGGGCGCAGTATTTT. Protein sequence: CAWVVQGKGAQYF.

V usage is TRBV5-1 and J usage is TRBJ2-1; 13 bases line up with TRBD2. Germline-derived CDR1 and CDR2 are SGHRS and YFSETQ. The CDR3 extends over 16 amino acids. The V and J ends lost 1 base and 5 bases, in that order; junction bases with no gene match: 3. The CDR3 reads CASSLPTSGRNNEQFF. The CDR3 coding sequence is TGCGCCAGCAGCTTGCCGACTAGCGGGAGGAACAATGAGCAGTTCTTC.

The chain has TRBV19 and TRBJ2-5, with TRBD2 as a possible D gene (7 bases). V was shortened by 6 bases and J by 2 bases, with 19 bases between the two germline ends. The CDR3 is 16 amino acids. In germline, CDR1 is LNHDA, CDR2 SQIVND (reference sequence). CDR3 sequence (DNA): TGTGCCAGTAGCCTTGGACAGCGGGGAGGGCAAGAGACCCAGTACTTC. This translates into CASSLGQRGGQETQYF.

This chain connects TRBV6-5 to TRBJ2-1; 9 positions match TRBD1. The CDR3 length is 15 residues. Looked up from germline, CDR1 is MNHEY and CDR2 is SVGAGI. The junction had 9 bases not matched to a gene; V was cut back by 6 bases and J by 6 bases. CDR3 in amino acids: CASSEGQGFSNEQFF. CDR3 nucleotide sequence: TGTGCCAGCAGCGAGGGACAGGGTTTCAGCAATGAGCAGTTCTTC.

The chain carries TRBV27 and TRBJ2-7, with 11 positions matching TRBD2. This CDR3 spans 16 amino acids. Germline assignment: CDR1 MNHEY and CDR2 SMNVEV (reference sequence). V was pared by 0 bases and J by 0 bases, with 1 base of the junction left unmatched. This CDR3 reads CASSLSGLAASYEQYF. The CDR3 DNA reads TGTGCCAGCAGTTTATCGGGACTAGCGGCCTCCTACGAGCAGTACTTC.

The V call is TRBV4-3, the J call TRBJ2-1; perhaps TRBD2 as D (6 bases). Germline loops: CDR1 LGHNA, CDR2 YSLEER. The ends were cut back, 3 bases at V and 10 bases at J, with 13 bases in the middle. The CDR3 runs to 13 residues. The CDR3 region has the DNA TGCGCCAGCAGCCACGGACTATTACTCGAGCAGTTCTTC. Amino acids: CASSHGLLLEQFF.

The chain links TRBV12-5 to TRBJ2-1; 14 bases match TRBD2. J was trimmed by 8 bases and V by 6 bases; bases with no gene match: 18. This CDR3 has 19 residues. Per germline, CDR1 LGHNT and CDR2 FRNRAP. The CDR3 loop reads CASGSTRGTSGSISDEQFF. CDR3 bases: TGTGCTAGTGGCTCCACGAGGGGGACTAGCGGGAGTATCTCTGATGAGCAGTTCTTC.

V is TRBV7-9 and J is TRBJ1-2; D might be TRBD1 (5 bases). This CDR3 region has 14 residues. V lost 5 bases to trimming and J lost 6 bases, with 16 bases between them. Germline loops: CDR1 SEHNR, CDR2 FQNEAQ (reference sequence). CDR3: CASSMNGQRDGYTF. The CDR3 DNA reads TGTGCCAGCAGCATGAACGGACAAAGGGATGGCTACACCTTC.

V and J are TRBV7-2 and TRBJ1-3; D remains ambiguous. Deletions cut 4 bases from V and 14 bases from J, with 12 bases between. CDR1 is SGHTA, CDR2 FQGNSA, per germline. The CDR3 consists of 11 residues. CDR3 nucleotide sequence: TGTGCCAGCAGCTCCTGGCAGGTCTTATATTTT. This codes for CASSSWQVLYF.

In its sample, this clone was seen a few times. CDR3 DNA sequence: TGCGCCAGCAGCTTGGGACAGCCCTACAATGAGCAGTTCTTC. It is translated as CASSLGQPYNEQFF. The J gene is TRBJ2-1, the V gene TRBV5-1; a weak D match, TRBD1 (5 bases). Trimming left V 0 bases short and J 2 bases short, with 6 bases between. Germline V gives CDR1 SGHRS, CDR2 YFSETQ. The CDR3 extends over 14 amino acids.